The next 27 T cell receptor beta chains were all read from a single sample in a study of spatial heterogeneity in lung cancer. Described time point: sample taken at primary tumor resection. One entry per CDR3 protein results from TCRdb running MiXCR on the 5' RACE reads. Of about 2,400 distinct CDR3 sequences detected, over 14% appear once; the ten largest clones hold roughly 25%. Sequencing used normal lung tissue next to the tumor, obtained at surgery. All receptors derive from a male donor with early-stage non-small cell lung cancer.

The CDR3 loop is CASSPVPYGYTF. The CDR3 DNA reads TGTGCCAGCTCACCAGTTCCCTATGGCTACACCTTC. The V gene is TRBV18, the J gene TRBJ1-2; D uncertain. Trimming stripped 2 bases from V and 4 bases from J, with 5 bases between. This CDR3 contains 12 residues. The germline CDR1 and CDR2 sequences are KGHSH and LQKENI.

In its sample, this clonotype ranks as medium-sized (0.01 to 0.1%). The rearrangement joins TRBV5-6 to TRBJ2-2, with D unclear. Trimming left V 1 base short and J 6 bases short, with 13 bases between. Germline assignment: CDR1 SGHDT and CDR2 YYEEEE. The CDR3 covers 15 residues. The CDR3, as DNA: TGTGCCAGCAGCTTGTTGGCGGTCAGGCCCGGGGAGCTGTTTTTT. Encoded protein: CASSLLAVRPGELFF. Full variable domain (rest looked up from reference TRBV5-6 and TRBJ2-2): DAGVTQSPTHLIKTRGQQVTLRCSPKSGHDTVSWYQQALGQGPQFIFQYYEEEERQRGNFPDRFSGHQFPNYSSELNVNALLLGDSALYLCASSLLAVRPGELFFGEGSRLTVL.

The rearrangement links TRBV5-6 to TRBJ2-2; D call uncertain. The CDR3 is 13 amino acids. V gave up 2 bases and J gave up 5 bases, with 7 bases separating them. Per the germline V gene, CDR1 is SGHDT and CDR2 is YYEEEE. The CDR3 protein is CASSFGKTGELFF. The CDR3 DNA reads as TGTGCCAGCAGCTTCGGCAAAACCGGGGAGCTGTTTTTT.

This clonotype ranks as large. This rearrangement joins TRBV5-4 to TRBJ1-4, with TRBD1 identical over 8 bases. The CDR3 totals 16 residues. V lost 0 bases to trimming and J lost 5 bases; unmatched junction nucleotides: 6. Germline CDR1 SGHNT, CDR2 YYREEE (reference sequence). Here the CDR3 reads CASSLGGQGSNEKLFF. Written as DNA, the CDR3 is TGTGCCAGCAGCTTGGGCGGACAGGGTTCCAATGAAAAACTGTTTTTT.

By its share, this clonotype is medium-sized (0.01 to 0.1%). This rearrangement joins TRBV28 to TRBJ2-2; 10 bases fit TRBD2. The CDR3 sequence is 15 residues long. CDR1 MDHEN and CDR2 SYDVKM come from the germline V gene. The V gene end was trimmed by 5 bases and the J gene end by 5 bases; junction bases not matched to a gene: 5. CDR3 amino acids: CASSRSSGGTGELFF. As DNA, the CDR3 is TGTGCCAGCAGTAGATCTAGCGGGGGAACCGGGGAGCTGTTTTTT.

This clonotype was seen at least ten times. The genes are TRBV7-6 and TRBJ2-7; D may be TRBD2 (6 bases). V was cut by 3 bases and J by 5 bases, with 14 bases left in between. CDR3 length: 14 residues. CDR1 is SGHVS, CDR2 FNYEAQ, per germline. The CDR3 sequence is CASSLGGGSDEQYF. Written as DNA, the CDR3 is TGTGCCAGCAGCTTGGGGGGAGGATCGGACGAGCAGTACTTC.

This clonotype is classed as medium-sized. The V and J genes are TRBV7-3 and TRBJ2-3, with D hard to call. Trimming removed 5 bases from V and 0 bases from J, with 12 bases in between. CDR3 length equals 15 residues. Germline V CDR1 and CDR2: SGHTA, FQGTGA. The chain's CDR3 is CASSTTLGSTDTQYF. CDR3 sequence (DNA): TGTGCCAGCAGCACCACCCTAGGAAGCACAGATACGCAGTATTTT.

Sample share makes this clonotype medium-sized (0.01 to 0.1%). CDR3 nucleotide sequence: TGTGCCAGCAGCGTAGCTACGGTAGGGGGAGAAGCTTTCTTT. Its translation is CASSVATVGGEAFF. The chain recombines TRBV9 with TRBJ1-1; D may be TRBD1 (6 bases). Germline CDR1 and CDR2: SGDLS and YYNGEE. The CDR3 consists of 14 residues. V dropped 0 bases and J dropped 8 bases, with 14 bases sitting between them.

By share of the sample, this clonotype is medium-sized (0.01 to 0.1%). The CDR3 DNA is TGTGCCAGCAGTTACTCGATTCAGGGGAAAACGATCTACGAGCAGTACTTC. It translates to CASSYSIQGKTIYEQYF. The chain employs TRBV6-2 or TRBV6-3 and TRBJ2-7, with D possibly matching TRBD1 (6 bases). Trimming shortened V by 0 bases and J by 3 bases, and 18 bases separated the two germline ends. The V gene's germline CDR1 is MNHEY and CDR2 SVGEGT. This CDR3 has 17 amino acids.

In its sample, this clonotype ranks as medium-sized. This chain links TRBV12-3 or TRBV12-4 with TRBJ2-1; possibly TRBD2 for D (6 bases). The V end was cut by 2 bases, the J end by 6 bases, with 17 bases between. The CDR3 is 16 residues long. The CDR3 DNA reads TGTGCCAGCAGTTTAAACCCTTCTGGAGGGTTCAATGAGCAGTTCTTC. It translates to CASSLNPSGGFNEQFF.

This clonotype was detected only a few times. The chain has TRBV6-2 or TRBV6-3 and TRBJ2-7, with a tentative D call TRBD2 (5 bases). CDR3 length: 13 residues. Germline V gene lookup returns CDR1 MNHEY and CDR2 SVGEGT. The V gene lost 4 bases and the J gene lost 3 bases, with 10 bases spanning the gap. In DNA form, the CDR3 reads TGTGCCAGCAGTTGGACTTACCGCTACGAGCAGTACTTC. Amino acids: CASSWTYRYEQYF.

Turning to this clonotype: A much larger clone sits a single nucleotide away, making a read error possible. The gene calls are TRBV12-3 or TRBV12-4 and TRBJ2-1, with TRBD1 identical over 9 bases. V was pared by 3 bases and J by 7 bases, with 7 bases of the junction left unmatched. The CDR3 covers 15 residues. CDR3 DNA sequence: TGTGCCAGCAGTTTCTCTGGGACAGGGTGGAATGAGCAGTTCTTC. Translated, it gives CASSFSGTGWNEQFF.

This clonotype qualifies as medium-sized. The V and J genes are TRBV7-2 and TRBJ1-1, with no clear D. CDR1 is SGHTA, CDR2 FQGNSA, per germline. Trimming shortened V by 5 bases and J by 4 bases, and 14 bases separated the two germline ends. CDR3 length: 14 residues. Written as DNA, the CDR3 is TGTGCCAGCAGCCCAGGCCGTGGAAGCACTGAAGCTTTCTTT. It translates to CASSPGRGSTEAFF. Drawing the rest from reference TRBV7-2 and TRBJ1-1, the complete variable domain is GAGVSQSPSNKVTEKGKDVELRCDPISGHTALYWYRQSLGQGLEFLIYFQGNSAPDKSGLPSDRFSAERTGGSVSTLTIQRTQQEDSAVYLCASSPGRGSTEAFFGQGTRLTVV.

This clonotype was detected ten times or more. The rearrangement joins TRBV7-2 to TRBJ1-1, with 9 bases aligning to TRBD1. V dropped 1 base and J dropped 6; count of bases not matched to a gene: 6. The CDR3 loop spans 15 amino acids. The germline V gene has CDR1 SGHTA and CDR2 FQGNSA. The CDR3 region has the DNA TGTGCCAGCAGCTTAGAGGGACAGGGCTTGGCTGAAGCTTTCTTT. It codes for CASSLEGQGLAEAFF.

For the CDR3, the DNA is TGTGCCAGCAGTTTACTAGCGGGAGGGGGCTACAATGAGCAGTTCTTC. Residues: CASSLLAGGGYNEQFF. The chain joins TRBV12-3 or TRBV12-4 to TRBJ2-1; 12 bases map to TRBD2. V shed 2 bases and J 3 bases; nucleotides not matched to a gene: 2. The CDR3 runs to 16 residues.

In its sample, this clonotype is medium-sized (0.01 to 0.1%). The CDR3 loop reads CASSPNKWEPQHF. CDR3 nucleotide sequence: TGTGCCAGCAGTCCCAACAAGTGGGAACCCCAGCATTTT. The chain has TRBV28 and TRBJ1-5; D gene unclear. Trimming pared 5 bases from V and 10 bases from J, leaving 15 bases between. Looked up from germline, CDR1 is MDHEN and CDR2 is SYDVKM. The CDR3 extends over 13 amino acids.

Judged by abundance, this clonotype is medium-sized. The rearrangement links TRBV18 to TRBJ2-3, with 7 bases matching TRBD2. The junction had 7 bases not matched to a gene; V was cut back by 2 bases and J by 2 bases. The CDR3 has 16 residues. The germline V gene has CDR1 KGHSH and CDR2 LQKENI. CDR3 region: CASSPVSSGNTDTQYF. In DNA, the CDR3 is TGTGCCAGCTCACCAGTGTCTAGCGGAAACACAGATACGCAGTATTTT.

By share of the sample, this clonotype is medium-sized. The junction does not match germline at one end; this may be a read error. V is TRBV29-1 and J is TRBJ2-7, with a weak D call TRBD1 (5 bases). The CDR3 consists of 12 residues. Per the germline V gene, CDR1 is SQVTM and CDR2 is ANQGSEA. The CDR3 is CSVESLGPERYF. The CDR3 nucleotides are TGCAGCGTTGAAAGTCTGGGGCCCGAGCGGTACTTC.

This clonotype is labeled medium-sized. The chain uses TRBV5-4 and TRBJ2-3; maybe TRBD2 (5 bases). Per the germline V gene, CDR1 is SGHNT and CDR2 is YYREEE (reference sequence). V lost 1 base and J lost 6, with 15 bases in between. The CDR3 runs to 15 residues. The CDR3 region is CASSLISGAPDTQYF. CDR3 sequence (DNA): TGTGCCAGCAGCTTGATAAGCGGCGCCCCCGATACGCAGTATTTT.

By sample fraction, this clonotype is medium-sized. This chain connects TRBV4-1 to TRBJ2-6, with unresolved D. This CDR3 comprises 16 residues. Trimming pared 2 bases from V and 4 bases from J, leaving 12 bases between. The germline V gene encodes CDR1 MGHRA and CDR2 YSYEKL. The CDR3 loop reads CASSQSSLRGANVLTF. CDR3 coding DNA: TGCGCCAGCAGCCAATCTAGTCTGCGGGGGGCCAACGTCCTGACTTTC.

Comment on this clonotype: A junction boundary mismatches the germline segment, possibly from a read error. The V gene is TRBV20-1, the J gene TRBJ2-3; 14 positions match TRBD2. CDR1 and CDR2 (germline): DFQATT, SNEGSKA (reference sequence). CDR3 size: 17 residues. Here the CDR3 DNA reads TGCAGTGCCCGAGGGGGACTAGCGGGGGCCAGCATAGATACGCAGTATTTT. Its protein is CSARGGLAGASIDTQYF.

This clonotype rates as medium-sized (0.01 to 0.1%). The J gene is TRBJ2-1, the V gene TRBV11-2, with 11 bases identical to TRBD2. This CDR3 comprises 14 residues. Germline V gene data show CDR1 as SGHAT and CDR2 as FQNNGV. J was trimmed by 7 bases and V by 5 bases; bases with no gene match: 4. The DNA of the CDR3 is TGTGCCAGCAGCCTACTAGCGGGAGTGAATGAGCAGTTCTTC. The encoded protein is CASSLLAGVNEQFF. Full variable domain (remainder filled in from reference TRBV11-2 and TRBJ2-1): EAGVAQSPRYKIIEKRQSVAFWCNPISGHATLYWYQQILGQGPKLLIQFQNNGVVDDSQLPKDRFSAERLKGVDSTLKIQPAKLEDSAVYLCASSLLAGVNEQFFGPGTRLTVL.

By frequency in the sample, this clonotype is medium-sized. The chain joins TRBV7-2 to TRBJ2-5, with a possible D match to TRBD1 (7 bases). The V and J ends lost 4 bases and 2 bases respectively, with 14 bases between them. The CDR3 contains 15 residues. Germline V gene sequence: CDR1 SGHTA, CDR2 FQGNSA. Here the CDR3 DNA reads TGTGCCAGCAGCTGGCAGGGGGGCGGACAAGAGACCCAGTACTTC. Amino acids: CASSWQGGGQETQYF.

By share, this clonotype ranks as medium-sized. V gene TRBV7-2 combines with J gene TRBJ1-2; unclear D gene. Trimming shortened V by 7 bases and J by 6 bases, and 18 bases separated the two germline ends. The CDR3 is made up of 14 amino acids. Germline values: CDR1 SGHTA, CDR2 FQGNSA. CDR3 sequence reads: CASIPTGLRNGYTF. The DNA for the CDR3 is TGTGCCAGCATCCCTACTGGCTTGAGGAATGGCTACACCTTC. The full variable domain, its missing parts supplied by reference TRBV7-2 and TRBJ1-2, is GAGVSQSPSNKVTEKGKDVELRCDPISGHTALYWYRQSLGQGLEFLIYFQGNSAPDKSGLPSDRFSAERTGGSVSTLTIQRTQQEDSAVYLCASIPTGLRNGYTFGSGTRLTVV.

In this sample, this clonotype turned up a few times. The rearrangement links TRBV28 to TRBJ2-1; D is ambiguous. V dropped 7 bases and J dropped 9 bases, with 10 bases sitting between them. Germline CDR1 is MDHEN and CDR2 is SYDVKM. The CDR3 runs 11 residues. CDR3 sequence: CASKISGEQFF. The DNA of the CDR3 is TGTGCCAGCAAAATAAGTGGTGAGCAGTTCTTC.

DNA of the CDR3: TGCAATGTTCCCCCCGGGTTTAACCAAGAGACCCAGTACTTC. Its protein product is CNVPPGFNQETQYF. The V gene is TRBV20-1, the J gene TRBJ2-5; D unclear. In germline, CDR1 is DFQATT, CDR2 SNEGSKA (reference sequence). The CDR3 is 14 amino acids.

By sample fraction, this clonotype is medium-sized. This chain links TRBV23-1 with TRBJ2-7; 9 bases map to TRBD1. TRBV23-1 has ORF status, its function being uncertain. The CDR3 is made up of 18 amino acids. Trimming took 0 bases from V and 2 from J; bases not matched to a gene: 11. Here the CDR3 reads CASSQSRKTDRGTYEQYF. CDR3 sequence (DNA): TGCGCCAGCAGTCAATCGCGGAAGACAGACAGGGGGACCTACGAGCAGTACTTC.